The source of this TCR beta chain is a study of blood T cell repertoires in COVID-19. As for the study in general: Donors in the United States, Italy and Spain gave samples during acute or convalescent COVID-19. PBMCs, B-cell-depleted T cells, or T cells provided the cDNA or gDNA that made up the material.

Germline CDR1 GTSNPN, CDR2 SVGIG (reference sequence). Deletions cut 5 bases from V and 6 bases from J, with 14 bases between. The CDR3 has 12 amino acids. In the study's own analysis: Estimates of nucleated cell counts were drawn from the amplification of reference gene primers. The repertoire was sequenced with immunoSEQ multiplex PCR; TCRdb's copy has only in-frame clones and lacks some. Clonal size and the V and J genes are those of that table, whereas D and trimming came from the DNA. The sample yields about 70,000 clones, roughly 84% seen once. Material: peripheral blood. V and J are TRBV30 and TRBJ2-7, with a tentative D call TRBD1 (6 bases). This TCR was recovered from a woman between 18 and 29 years old with acute or convalescent COVID-19. The CDR3 region has the DNA TGTGCCTGGGCGGACAGTAAAGGCGAGCAGTACTTC. Amino acid sequence: CAWADSKGEQYF.